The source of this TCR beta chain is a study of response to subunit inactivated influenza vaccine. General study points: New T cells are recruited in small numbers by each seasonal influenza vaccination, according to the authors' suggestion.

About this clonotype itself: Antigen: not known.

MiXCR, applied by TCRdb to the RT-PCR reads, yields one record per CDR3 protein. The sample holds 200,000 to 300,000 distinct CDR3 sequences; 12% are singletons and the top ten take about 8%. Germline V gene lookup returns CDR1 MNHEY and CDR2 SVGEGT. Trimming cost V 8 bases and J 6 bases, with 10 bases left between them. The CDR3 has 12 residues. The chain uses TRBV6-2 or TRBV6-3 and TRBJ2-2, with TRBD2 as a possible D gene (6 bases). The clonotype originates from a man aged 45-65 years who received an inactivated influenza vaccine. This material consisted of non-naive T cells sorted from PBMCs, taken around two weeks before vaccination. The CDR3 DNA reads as TGTGCCAGCTTTCGGGGGTCCGGGGAGCTGTTTTTT. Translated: CASFRGSGELFF.